These T cell receptor beta chains were read from a single sample in a study of blood T cell repertoires in COVID-19. Here immunoSEQ multiplex PCR was the method, and the copy in TCRdb shows in-frame clones only, minus some. The sample includes under 300,000 clones, about nine tenths of them seen just once. Sequenced input: peripheral blood. Receptors were obtained from a man aged 25 to 40 who had recovered from COVID-19. CDR3s include the opening cysteine and the closing phenylalanine or tryptophan. The order of the fields is CDR3 protein, CDR3 DNA, D gene, V gene, clone size, J gene. A D gene is named only where the DNA matches it firmly. Clone size is not always given. Where it is, it says once, few, many or a class for expanded clones.

CDR3: CAISGPGRGYTF; DNA: TGTGCCATCAGTGGCCCGGGGAGGGGCTACACCTTC; D: NA; V: TRBV10-3; size: NA; J: TRBJ1-2
CDR3: CASSTPQSGTQYF; DNA: TGTGCCAGCAGTACGCCCCAGAGCGGGACCCAGTACTTC; D: NA; V: TRBV12-3/TRBV12-4; size: once; J: TRBJ2-5
CDR3: CASSQGYGQESYGYTF; DNA: TGTGCCAGCAGCCAAGGCTACGGACAAGAATCCTATGGCTACACCTTC; D: NA; V: TRBV3-1/TRBV3-2; size: NA; J: TRBJ1-2
CDR3: CASSPRQGTYEQYF; DNA: TGTGCCAGCAGTCCCCGACAGGGAACCTACGAGCAGTACTTC; D: TRBD1; V: TRBV27; size: NA; J: TRBJ2-7
CDR3: CASSTGIVTRETQYF; DNA: TGTGCCAGTAGTACAGGGATTGTTACCAGGGAGACCCAGTACTTC; D: NA; V: TRBV19; size: NA; J: TRBJ2-5
CDR3: CASSRTGFSNQPQHF; DNA: TGTGCCAGTTCTCGGACAGGTTTTTCCAATCAGCCCCAGCATTTT; D: TRBD1; V: TRBV19; size: NA; J: TRBJ1-5
CDR3: CASSPGGHEQYF; DNA: TGTGCCAGCAGCCCAGGGGGTCACGAGCAGTACTTC; D: TRBD1; V: TRBV7-9; size: NA; J: TRBJ2-7
CDR3: CASSNKARQGNGYTF; DNA: TGTGCCAGCAGTAACAAGGCGAGACAGGGAAATGGCTACACCTTC; D: TRBD1; V: TRBV6-5; size: NA; J: TRBJ1-2
CDR3: CASSAIGTAPNSNQPQHF; DNA: TGTGCCAGCAGTGCAATCGGGACAGCACCAAATAGCAATCAGCCCCAGCATTTT; D: TRBD1; V: TRBV27; size: NA; J: TRBJ1-5
CDR3: CASSSQGALNEAFF; DNA: TGTGCCAGCAGCTCACAGGGGGCGCTAAACGAAGCTTTCTTT; D: TRBD1; V: TRBV7-9; size: NA; J: TRBJ1-1
CDR3: CASSDPDRAYSPLHF; DNA: TGTGCCAGCAGTGATCCCGACAGGGCCTATTCACCCCTCCACTTT; D: TRBD1; V: TRBV27; size: NA; J: TRBJ1-6
CDR3: CASSLGPGTDYEQYF; DNA: TGTGCCAGCAGCTTAGGACCCGGGACAGACTACGAGCAGTACTTC; D: TRBD1; V: TRBV7-6; size: NA; J: TRBJ2-7
CDR3: CASSLRTGHYTF; DNA: TGTGCCAGCAGTCTACGGACAGGCCACTACACCTTC; D: TRBD1; V: TRBV12-3/TRBV12-4; size: NA; J: TRBJ1-2
CDR3: CASSTRQAMNTEAFF; DNA: TGTGCCAGCAGTACCCGACAGGCAATGAACACTGAAGCTTTCTTT; D: NA; V: TRBV6-2/TRBV6-3; size: NA; J: TRBJ1-1
CDR3: CASSPQGNYGYTF; DNA: TGTGCCAGCAGCCCCCAGGGGAACTATGGCTACACCTTC; D: NA; V: TRBV27; size: NA; J: TRBJ1-2
CDR3: CASSQQQGAKGYTF; DNA: TGTGCCAGCAGCCAACAACAGGGGGCGAAGGGCTACACCTTC; D: TRBD1; V: TRBV3-1/TRBV3-2; size: few; J: TRBJ1-2
CDR3: CASSQHPDSYEQYF; DNA: TGTGCCAGCAGCCAACACCCCGACAGCTACGAGCAGTACTTC; D: NA; V: TRBV4-2; size: NA; J: TRBJ2-7
CDR3: CASSTPDRAELNEKLFF; DNA: TGTGCCAGCAGCACCCCTGACAGGGCCGAACTTAATGAAAAACTGTTTTTT; D: TRBD1; V: TRBV7-8; size: NA; J: TRBJ1-4
CDR3: CASSSAGASYNEQFF; DNA: TGTGCCAGCAGCTCAGCGGGGGCCTCCTACAATGAGCAGTTCTTC; D: TRBD2; V: TRBV5-8; size: once; J: TRBJ2-1
CDR3: CATSGVYNEQFF; DNA: TGTGCCACCAGTGGCGTGTACAATGAGCAGTTCTTC; D: NA; V: TRBV24-1; size: NA; J: TRBJ2-1
CDR3: CASRGEGQPQHF; DNA: TGTGCCAGCAGGGGGGAGGGTCAGCCCCAGCATTTT; D: NA; V: TRBV2; size: NA; J: TRBJ1-5
CDR3: CASSYSPGEGETQYF; DNA: TGTGCCAGCAGCTACTCACCCGGGGAGGGGGAGACCCAGTACTTC; D: TRBD2; V: TRBV7-7; size: NA; J: TRBJ2-5
CDR3: CASSLLSNYGYTF; DNA: TGTGCCAGCAGCTTGCTTTCTAACTATGGCTACACCTTC; D: NA; V: TRBV5-4; size: NA; J: TRBJ1-2
CDR3: CASSPGGANVLTF; DNA: TGTGCCAGTAGTCCGGGGGGGGCCAACGTCCTGACTTTC; D: NA; V: TRBV19; size: NA; J: TRBJ2-6
CDR3: CASSRFAQGQETQYF; DNA: TGTGCCAGTAGTCGTTTCGCGCAGGGTCAAGAGACCCAGTACTTC; D: NA; V: TRBV19; size: NA; J: TRBJ2-5
CDR3: CASTTLQEDNYGYTF; DNA: TGTGCCAGCACTACACTCCAGGAGGATAACTATGGCTACACCTTC; D: NA; V: TRBV11-2; size: NA; J: TRBJ1-2
CDR3: CASSVGPGLTSTGELFF; DNA: TGTGCCAGCAGCGTGGGCCCGGGACTCACATCCACCGGGGAGCTGTTTTTT; D: NA; V: TRBV7-9; size: few; J: TRBJ2-2
CDR3: CASSLVGLGGYTF; DNA: TGCGCCAGCAGCTTGGTGGGGCTAGGTGGCTACACCTTC; D: NA; V: TRBV5-1; size: few; J: TRBJ1-2
CDR3: CASSEPGNGEQYF; DNA: TGCGCCAGCAGTGAGCCGGGTAACGGCGAGCAGTACTTC; D: NA; V: TRBV10-1; size: NA; J: TRBJ2-7
CDR3: CAWRVRQGGYGYTF; DNA: TGTGCCTGGAGGGTGCGACAGGGTGGTTATGGCTACACCTTC; D: TRBD1; V: TRBV30; size: NA; J: TRBJ1-2
CDR3: CASSPGTFTGELFF; DNA: TGTGCCAGTAGCCCCGGGACTTTCACCGGGGAGCTGTTTTTT; D: NA; V: TRBV19; size: NA; J: TRBJ2-2
CDR3: CASSQGNRGQTIYF; DNA: TGTGCCAGCAGCCAAGGGAACAGGGGTCAAACCATATATTTT; D: TRBD1; V: TRBV3-1/TRBV3-2; size: few; J: TRBJ1-3
CDR3: CASRDRAGETQYF; DNA: TGTGCCAGCAGGGACCGGGCGGGGGAGACCCAGTACTTC; D: NA; V: TRBV2; size: NA; J: TRBJ2-5
CDR3: CASSRSGGRANEQFF; DNA: TGTGCCAGCAGCCGGAGCGGGGGAAGGGCCAATGAGCAGTTCTTC; D: TRBD2; V: TRBV3-1/TRBV3-2; size: NA; J: TRBJ2-1
CDR3: CASSYSSVFNSYEQYF; DNA: TGTGCCAGCAGTTACTCGTCGGTATTTAACTCCTACGAGCAGTACTTC; D: NA; V: TRBV6-5; size: NA; J: TRBJ2-7
CDR3: CASSLARSNTEAFF; DNA: TGTGCCAGCAGCTTGGCCAGATCGAACACTGAAGCTTTCTTT; D: NA; V: TRBV5-4; size: once; J: TRBJ1-1
CDR3: CASSEAGDRVNTEAFF; DNA: TGTGCCAGCAGTGAAGCTGGGGACAGGGTGAACACTGAAGCTTTCTTT; D: TRBD1; V: TRBV6-1; size: NA; J: TRBJ1-1
CDR3: CASSPRKTRNTEAFF; DNA: TGTGCCAGCAGCCCCAGAAAAACCCGGAACACTGAAGCTTTCTTT; D: NA; V: TRBV5-6; size: NA; J: TRBJ1-1
CDR3: CSVQASDRESDTQYF; DNA: TGCAGCGTCCAAGCATCGGACAGGGAATCCGATACGCAGTATTTT; D: TRBD1; V: TRBV29-1; size: NA; J: TRBJ2-3
CDR3: CASSLHQGADQETQYF; DNA: TGCGCCAGCAGCTTGCACCAGGGGGCCGATCAAGAGACCCAGTACTTC; D: TRBD1; V: TRBV5-1; size: NA; J: TRBJ2-5
CDR3: CASSPRTGGAPGELFF; DNA: TGCGCCAGCAGCCCAAGGACAGGGGGCGCCCCCGGGGAGCTGTTTTTT; D: TRBD1; V: TRBV5-1; size: once; J: TRBJ2-2
CDR3: CASSPESRGGQGEQYF; DNA: TGTGCCAGCTCACCGGAGTCTCGGGGGGGCCAGGGCGAGCAGTACTTC; D: TRBD2; V: TRBV18; size: NA; J: TRBJ2-7
CDR3: CSASPQGMDTQYF; DNA: TGCAGTGCTAGTCCTCAGGGGATGGATACGCAGTATTTT; D: NA; V: TRBV20-1; size: once; J: TRBJ2-3
CDR3: CAITRDSRAGELFF; DNA: TGTGCCATCACCCGGGACAGTAGGGCCGGGGAGCTGTTTTTT; D: TRBD1; V: TRBV10-3; size: NA; J: TRBJ2-2
CDR3: CASSQQGTGQPQHF; DNA: TGTGCCAGCAGCCAACAGGGAACAGGACAGCCCCAGCATTTT; D: NA; V: TRBV9; size: NA; J: TRBJ1-5
CDR3: CASSFTSDNEQFF; DNA: TGCGCCAGCAGCTTCACCAGTGACAATGAGCAGTTCTTC; D: NA; V: TRBV5-1; size: NA; J: TRBJ2-1
CDR3: CASSVDFREKLFF; DNA: TGTGCCAGTAGTGTGGACTTCAGAGAAAAACTGTTTTTT; D: NA; V: TRBV19; size: many; J: TRBJ1-4
CDR3: CASSRTGELSNQPQHF; DNA: TGTGCCAGTAGTAGAACAGGGGAATTGAGCAATCAGCCCCAGCATTTT; D: TRBD1; V: TRBV19; size: NA; J: TRBJ1-5
CDR3: CASSKNNRGRGNEQYF; DNA: TGTGCCAGCAGCAAAAATAATCGGGGCAGGGGGAACGAGCAGTACTTC; D: NA; V: TRBV21-1; size: NA; J: TRBJ2-7